This T cell receptor (beta chain) was documented in a study of Ad26.COV2.S vaccination and SARS-CoV-2 variants. About this clone: As yet, its antigen is unknown.

The study's findings and limits: Breadth of non-spike TCRs did not differ between vaccinees and placebo recipients.

Profiling relied on immunoSEQ multiplex PCR, and the TCRdb table lists in-frame clones only, not all of them. This sample yields roughly 420,000 clones, of which approximately 88% are seen a single time; 3.6% belongs to the top ten. Specified treatment: around 19 received Ad26.COV2.S at low or high dose, single or two shots; five or six received placebo; per-sample allocation not given. The investigators took samples on day 63 after the first vaccine or placebo injection. CDR1 MNHNS and CDR2 SASEGT come from the germline V gene. V was pared by 0 bases and J by 3 bases, with 9 bases between. CDR3 size: 15 residues.

The clonotype comes from a person between 18 and 60 years old who received the Ad26.COV2.S COVID-19 vaccine or a placebo. Sequenced here: peripheral blood, sampled in a trial of Ad26.COV2.S vaccine versus placebo. V and J are TRBV6-1 and TRBJ1-5; the D gene is possibly TRBD1 (5 bases). CDR3 amino acids: CASSEARQINQPQHF. DNA for the CDR3: TGTGCCAGCAGTGAAGCGAGACAGATCAATCAGCCCCAGCATTTT.